This T cell receptor (beta chain) stems from a study of control samples from healthy donors and cancer patients. Trimming took 8 bases from V and 9 from J; bases not matched to a gene: 14. The CDR3 has 15 amino acids. Germline V CDR1 and CDR2: SNHLY, FYNNEI. Assay used: immunoSEQ multiplex PCR; TCRdb lists only in-frame clones, some missing. The table lists 100,000 to 150,000 clones, 70% to 90% of them singletons. V gene TRBV2 combines with J gene TRBJ1-5; 9 bases are a match to TRBD1. The specimen sequenced was blood. The TCR was taken from a man aged 50-60 years in good health. Here the CDR3 reads CASVRETGGGWPQHF. CDR3 in DNA: TGTGCCAGCGTAAGAGAGACAGGGGGGGGTTGGCCCCAGCATTTT.